This entry lists 19 T cell receptor beta chains sequenced from one sample in a study of blood T cell repertoires in COVID-19. Clones were read by immunoSEQ multiplex PCR, and TCRdb kept only the in-frame ones, dropping some. The sample yields about 130,000 clones, about 88% seen once. The sample comprised PBMCs or T cells enriched from blood (not recorded which). Receptors were obtained from a woman in her 50s who had recovered from COVID-19.

This clone was recorded only once. The V call is TRBV27, the J call TRBJ2-1, with TRBD1 matching 8 bases. V lost 4 bases and J lost 7; bases outside the gene matches: 0. The germline V gene encodes CDR1 MNHEY and CDR2 SMNVEV (reference sequence). The CDR3 totals 12 residues. CDR3 nucleotides: TGTGCCAGCAGTTACAGGGGGAATGAGCAGTTCTTC. It specifies CASSYRGNEQFF.

This chain uses TRBV7-9 with TRBJ1-3; TRBD1 aligns across 9 bases. Germline V gene sequence: CDR1 SEHNR, CDR2 FQNEAQ (reference sequence). CDR3 length: 14 amino acids. J lost 12 bases, V lost 3 bases, and 9 bases had no gene match. The CDR3: CASSFSGQGNGIYF. Here the CDR3 DNA reads TGTGCCAGCAGCTTCTCGGGACAGGGAAACGGCATATATTTT.

The J gene is TRBJ2-5, the V gene TRBV29-1; D unclear. Germline CDR1 SQVTM, CDR2 ANQGSEA. The CDR3 covers 9 residues. Trimming took off 7 bases at V and 4 bases at J, with 4 bases between the two ends. The CDR3 protein is CSAGETQYF. CDR3 DNA: TGCAGCGCCGGAGAGACCCAGTACTTC.

This chain links TRBV4-3 with TRBJ1-1, with D uncertain. Trimming removed 2 bases at V and 6 bases at J, with 13 bases between. This CDR3 is built from 14 residues. CDR1 is LGHNA and CDR2 is YSLEER in the germline V gene. The DNA of the CDR3 is TGCGCCAGCAGCCAATCGCTCCAGGCCGCTGAAGCTTTCTTT. Its translation is CASSQSLQAAEAFF.

V and J are TRBV11-2 and TRBJ2-3; 12 positions agree with TRBD2. Per germline, CDR1 SGHAT and CDR2 FQNNGV. With 4 bases clipped from V and 3 bases from J, the junction kept 8 bases outside the gene matches. CDR3 size: 17 residues. CDR3 sequence reads: CASSSRLAGEPTDTQYF. The CDR3 DNA sequence: TGTGCCAGCAGCTCCCGACTAGCGGGGGAGCCAACAGATACGCAGTATTTT.

The chain links TRBV11-2 to TRBJ1-5; unclear D gene. The V end lost 2 bases, the J end lost 8 bases, and 10 bases lay between the germline ends. CDR3 length: 13 amino acids. The V gene's germline CDR1 is SGHAT and CDR2 FQNNGV. The CDR3 is CASSLSSYEPQHF. CDR3 sequence (DNA): TGTGCCAGCAGCTTATCCTCCTACGAGCCCCAGCATTTT.

The table lists this clone with a count of one. V and J are TRBV24-1 and TRBJ2-3; TRBD1 matches 7 bases. In germline, CDR1 is KGHDR, CDR2 SFDVKD. V lost 7 bases to trimming and J lost 4 bases; unmatched junction nucleotides: 10. CDR3 length: 15 residues. The CDR3 here is CATSDHRGLSDTQYF. CDR3 bases: TGTGCCACCAGCGACCACAGGGGATTGTCAGATACGCAGTATTTT.

V is TRBV9 and J is TRBJ2-1, with 8 bases identical to TRBD1. This CDR3 has 11 amino acids. After removal of 5 bases from V and 15 bases from J, the junction contained 7 bases not matched to a gene. The germline CDR1 and CDR2 sequences are SGDLS and YYNGEE. CDR3 loop: CASRGDRRMFF. CDR3 coding DNA: TGTGCCAGCAGAGGGGACAGGAGAATGTTCTTC.

V is TRBV7-9 and J is TRBJ1-1, with TRBD1 matching 10 bases. Trimming at V came to 3 bases and at J to 1 base, leaving 5 bases not matched to a gene. The CDR3 is 16 residues long. Germline V gene lookup returns CDR1 SEHNR and CDR2 FQNEAQ (reference sequence). The CDR3 nucleotides are TGTGCCAGCAGCTTCGTGACAGGGGGCGAGAACACTGAAGCTTTCTTT. Residues: CASSFVTGGENTEAFF.

This clone was detected once. The chain employs TRBV19 and TRBJ1-5; D not certain. CDR1 is LNHDA and CDR2 is SQIVND in the germline V gene (reference sequence). Trimming left V 6 bases short and J 4 bases short, with 10 bases between. The CDR3 sequence is 13 residues long. This chain's CDR3 is CASRGPGNQPQHF. The DNA of the CDR3 is TGTGCCAGTAGAGGCCCCGGGAATCAGCCCCAGCATTTT.

The chain carries TRBV5-1 and TRBJ2-7; the D gene is possibly TRBD1 (5 bases). Germline lookup yields CDR1 SGHRS and CDR2 YFSETQ. V shed 0 bases and J shed 6 bases, with 16 bases lying between them. CDR3 length equals 15 residues. The CDR3 protein is CASSLDLQGFGEQYF. The CDR3 DNA is TGCGCCAGCAGCTTGGACCTGCAGGGTTTCGGCGAGCAGTACTTC.

The CDR3 loop reads CASSYQDRGSYTF. For the CDR3, the DNA is TGTGCCAGCAGTTACCAAGACAGGGGAAGCTACACCTTC. The chain links TRBV6-2 or TRBV6-3 to TRBJ1-2; 8 bases match TRBD1. The V segment lost 2 bases and the J segment 9 bases; nucleotides outside the gene matches: 5. The CDR3 sequence is 13 residues long. Germline V lookup: CDR1 MNHEY, CDR2 SVGEGT.

The rearrangement links TRBV6-2 or TRBV6-3 to TRBJ2-5, with D tentatively TRBD1 (6 bases). V was trimmed by 0 bases and J by 2 bases, leaving 16 bases between them. The V gene's germline CDR1 is MNHEY and CDR2 SVGEGT. CDR3 size: 17 residues. Written as DNA, the CDR3 is TGTGCCAGCAGTTACTCGGGGTCAGGGGCATGGCAAGAGACCCAGTACTTC. Translating it yields CASSYSGSGAWQETQYF.

This sequence joins TRBV3-1 (or the pseudogene TRBV3-2) and TRBJ1-1; a weak D match, TRBD1 (5 bases). Trimming stripped 4 bases from V and 4 bases from J, with 13 bases between. The CDR3 spans 14 residues. Looked up from germline, CDR1 is LGHDT and CDR2 is YNNKEL (reference sequence). The CDR3, as DNA: TGTGCCAGCAGCCTCGCGGGGGGTGTCACTGAAGCTTTCTTT. Its translation is CASSLAGGVTEAFF.

This sequence joins TRBV10-3 and TRBJ1-1, with 7 bases matching TRBD1. This CDR3 contains 16 residues. From germline, CDR1 is ENHRY and CDR2 SYGVKD. Trimming cost V 6 bases and J 5 bases; bases outside gene matches: 15. The CDR3 region is CAIRNLFDRERTEAFF. The CDR3 DNA reads as TGTGCCATCAGGAACCTATTCGACAGGGAAAGAACTGAAGCTTTCTTT.

V is TRBV4-3 and J is TRBJ2-2; D gene unclear. The CDR3 runs to 15 residues. The germline gives CDR1 LGHNA, CDR2 YSLEER. V was cut by 0 bases and J by 10 bases, with 15 bases left in between. The CDR3 spells CASSQDLSGPEELFF. DNA of the CDR3: TGCGCCAGCAGCCAAGATCTTTCGGGTCCCGAGGAGCTGTTTTTT.

The chain combines TRBV5-1 with TRBJ2-5; possibly TRBD2 for D (7 bases). Germline V gene sequence: CDR1 SGHRS, CDR2 YFSETQ. There are 15 residues in the CDR3. The V and J ends lost 1 base and 7 bases respectively, with 17 bases between them. The CDR3 DNA is TGCGCCAGCAGCTTGCTACGGGGGGCTGGTTGGACCCAGTACTTC. This sequence encodes CASSLLRGAGWTQYF.

The V and J genes are TRBV4-2 and TRBJ1-5; unclear D gene. Germline CDR1 is LGHNA and CDR2 is YNFKEQ. V was cut by 0 bases and J by 6 bases, with 6 bases left in between. There are 13 residues in the CDR3. CDR3 region: CASSQEEGQPQHF. The CDR3 nucleotides read TGTGCCAGCAGCCAAGAAGAGGGTCAGCCCCAGCATTTT.

In its sample, this clone was seen once. This chain uses TRBV6-5 with TRBJ2-1; tentatively, D is TRBD2 (5 bases). Germline CDR1 is MNHEY and CDR2 is SVGAGI. The V and J ends lost 6 bases and 4 bases respectively, with 16 bases between them. The length of the CDR3 is 15 residues. CDR3 sequence: CASRIIMGSYNEQFF. CDR3 nucleotide sequence: TGTGCCAGCAGGATAATCATGGGGAGTTACAATGAGCAGTTCTTC.